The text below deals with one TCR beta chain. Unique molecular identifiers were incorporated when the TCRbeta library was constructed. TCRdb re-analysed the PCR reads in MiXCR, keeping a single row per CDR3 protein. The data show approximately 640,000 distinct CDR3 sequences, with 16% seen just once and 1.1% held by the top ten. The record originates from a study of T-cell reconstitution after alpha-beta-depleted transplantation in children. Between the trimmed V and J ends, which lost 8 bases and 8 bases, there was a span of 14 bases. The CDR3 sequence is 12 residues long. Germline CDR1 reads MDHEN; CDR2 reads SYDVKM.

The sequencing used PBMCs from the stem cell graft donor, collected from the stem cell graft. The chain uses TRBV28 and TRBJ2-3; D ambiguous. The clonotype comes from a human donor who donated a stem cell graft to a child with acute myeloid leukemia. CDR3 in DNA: TGTGCCAGCGGATCCAGGATTTTTACGCAGTATTTT. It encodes CASGSRIFTQYF.